What follows is one T cell receptor (beta chain) and its context. What it binds is not known. TCRdb reanalyzed the 5' RACE reads, giving one entry per CDR3 protein sequence and no DNA. Its table lists 400,000 or so distinct CDR3 sequences. The data were obtained in a study of T cells expressing NK-cell markers. General study findings and limits: In a few donors, these clonotypes also led the CD3+CD56-NKG2C+ fraction.

Sequencing was done on a sample of blood T cells: a sorted CD56 or NKG2C T cell subset, CD4+ or CD8+ T cells, or bulk PBMC T cells (not recorded which). This clonotype was sampled from a woman aged 45-59 years in good health.

This CDR3 reads CASSLWGHQSYNEQFF. This chain uses TRBV27 with TRBJ2-1; TCRdb returns TRBD1, unconfirmable since there is no DNA. There are 16 residues in the CDR3. Germline CDR1 is MNHEY and CDR2 is SMNVEV (reference sequence).